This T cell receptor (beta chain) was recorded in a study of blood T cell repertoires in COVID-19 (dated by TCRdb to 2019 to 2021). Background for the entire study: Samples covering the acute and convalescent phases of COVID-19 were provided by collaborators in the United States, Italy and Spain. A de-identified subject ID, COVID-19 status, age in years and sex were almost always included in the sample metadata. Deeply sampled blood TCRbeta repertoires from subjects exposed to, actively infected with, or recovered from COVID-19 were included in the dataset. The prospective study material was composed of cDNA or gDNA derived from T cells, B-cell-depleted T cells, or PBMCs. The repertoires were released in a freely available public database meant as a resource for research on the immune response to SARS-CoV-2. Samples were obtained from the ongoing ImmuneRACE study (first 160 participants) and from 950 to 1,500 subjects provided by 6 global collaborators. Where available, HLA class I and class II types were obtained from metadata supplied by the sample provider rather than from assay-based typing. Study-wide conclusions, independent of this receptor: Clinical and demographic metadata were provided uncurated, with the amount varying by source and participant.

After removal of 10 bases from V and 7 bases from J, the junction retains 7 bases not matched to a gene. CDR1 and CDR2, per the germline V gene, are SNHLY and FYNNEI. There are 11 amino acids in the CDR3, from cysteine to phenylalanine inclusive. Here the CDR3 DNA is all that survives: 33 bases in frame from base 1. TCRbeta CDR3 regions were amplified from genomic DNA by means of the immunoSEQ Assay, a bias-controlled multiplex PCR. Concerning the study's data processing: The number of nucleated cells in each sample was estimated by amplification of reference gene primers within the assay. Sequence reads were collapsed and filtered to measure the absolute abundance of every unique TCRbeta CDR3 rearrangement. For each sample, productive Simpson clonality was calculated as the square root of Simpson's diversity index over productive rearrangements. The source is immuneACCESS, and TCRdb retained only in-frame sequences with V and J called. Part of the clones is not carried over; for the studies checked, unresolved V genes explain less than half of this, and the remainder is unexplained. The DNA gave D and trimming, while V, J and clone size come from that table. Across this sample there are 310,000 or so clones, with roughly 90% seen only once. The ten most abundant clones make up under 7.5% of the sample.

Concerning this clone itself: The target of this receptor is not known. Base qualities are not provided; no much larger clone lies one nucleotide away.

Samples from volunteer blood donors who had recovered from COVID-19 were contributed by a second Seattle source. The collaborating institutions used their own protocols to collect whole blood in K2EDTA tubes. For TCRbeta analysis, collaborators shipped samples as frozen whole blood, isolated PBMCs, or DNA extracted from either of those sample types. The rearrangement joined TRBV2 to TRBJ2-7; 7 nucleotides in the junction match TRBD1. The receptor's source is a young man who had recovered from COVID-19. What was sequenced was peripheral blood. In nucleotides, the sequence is TGTGCCACCTTCCTGGGACAGGAGCAGTACTTC. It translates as CATFLGQEQYF. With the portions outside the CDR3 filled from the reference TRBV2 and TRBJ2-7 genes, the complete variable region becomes EPEVTQTPSHQVTQMGQEVILRCVPISNHLYFYWYRQILGQKVEFLVSFYNNEISEKSEIFDDQFSVERPDGSNFTLKIRSTKLEDSAMYFCATFLGQEQYFGPGTRLTVT.